The 11 T cell receptor beta chains given below trace back to one sample, sequenced in a study of blood T cells in healthy people across ages. A second PCR of roughly 7 to 11 cycles used a sample-barcoded 5' primer and a J-beta primer mix. One entry per CDR3 protein, called by TCRdb with MiXCR from the 5' RACE reads. The sample consists of 800,000 to 950,000 distinct CDR3 sequences, under 35% of them appearing once. This same sample was also taken into another study, of T cells of mothers and their children.

The sample consisted of blood. Receptors originate from a woman between 40 and 55 years old in good health.

This clonotype was found a few times. The rearrangement uses TRBV6-6 and TRBJ2-1, with D possibly TRBD1 on 5 matching bases. The length of the CDR3 is 16 residues. V dropped 7 bases and J dropped 1 base, with 17 bases sitting between them. Germline assignment: CDR1 MNHNY and CDR2 SVGAGI (reference sequence). The CDR3 is CASNNHRLPSYNEQFF. In DNA, the CDR3 is TGTGCCAGCAACAACCACAGGTTACCTTCCTACAATGAGCAGTTCTTC.

The genes are TRBV5-5 and TRBJ2-5; tentative D call: TRBD2 (6 bases). V lost 5 bases and J lost 1, with 12 bases in between. The germline CDR1 and CDR2 sequences are SGHKS and YYEKEE (reference sequence). This CDR3 contains 14 residues. CDR3 protein: CASSRTGVQETQYF. CDR3 bases: TGTGCCAGCAGTCGAACGGGAGTCCAAGAGACCCAGTACTTC.

This clonotype was recorded a few times. The chain recombines TRBV5-1 with TRBJ2-3; D gene unclear. The CDR3 contains 14 residues. V lost 3 bases to trimming and J lost 2 bases, with 10 bases between them. Germline V gives CDR1 SGHRS, CDR2 YFSETQ. Here the CDR3 DNA reads TGCGCCAGCAGCTCGCTAGGAATCACAGATACGCAGTATTTT. Translated: CASSSLGITDTQYF. Together with reference TRBV5-1 and TRBJ2-3, the CDR3 gives the full variable domain: KAGVTQTPRYLIKTRGQQVTLSCSPISGHRSVSWYQQTPGQGLQFLFEYFSETQRNKGNFPGRFSGRQFSNSRSEMNVSTLELGDSALYLCASSSLGITDTQYFGPGTRLTVL.

The chain joins TRBV29-1 to TRBJ1-1; TRBD1 matches 7 bases. Germline V lookup: CDR1 SQVTM, CDR2 ANQGSEA. The CDR3 covers 17 residues. J gave up 0 bases and V 1 base, and 11 bases lay outside the gene matches. The CDR3 sequence is CSVEGFRDSLLNTEAFF. For the CDR3, the DNA is TGCAGCGTTGAAGGATTTCGGGACAGCCTATTGAACACTGAAGCTTTCTTT.

The CDR3 protein is CASSRANWDREVGDYQPQHF. CDR3 coding DNA: TGTGCCAGCAGTAGGGCCAATTGGGACAGGGAGGTTGGGGACTATCAGCCCCAGCATTTT. V is TRBV28 and J is TRBJ1-5; 9 bases align to TRBD1. From germline, CDR1 is MDHEN and CDR2 SYDVKM. The junction had 22 bases not matched to a gene; V was cut back by 5 bases and J by 5 bases. The CDR3 contains 20 residues.

This clonotype was detected ten times or more. V and J are TRBV14 and TRBJ2-1, with D unresolved. This CDR3 contains 11 residues. Germline V gene sequence: CDR1 SGHDN, CDR2 FVKESK. V gave up 0 bases and J gave up 7 bases, with 1 base separating them. DNA of the CDR3: TGTGCCAGCAGCCAAGATAATGAGCAGTTCTTC. This codes for CASSQDNEQFF.

V gene TRBV6-2 or TRBV6-3 combines with J gene TRBJ2-7; D may match TRBD1 or TRBD2 (6 bases each). Trimming took 4 bases from V and 2 from J, leaving 18 bases between them. The germline gives CDR1 MNHEY, CDR2 SVGEGT. The CDR3 covers 16 residues. This CDR3 reads CASSLGARGNAYEQYF. DNA of the CDR3: TGTGCCAGCAGTTTGGGGGCGCGGGGAAATGCCTACGAGCAGTACTTC.

There are many counts of this clonotype. The chain carries TRBV5-1 and TRBJ2-7; D might be TRBD1 (6 bases). Trimming left V 4 bases short and J 0 bases short, with 14 bases between. From germline, CDR1 is SGHRS and CDR2 YFSETQ. The CDR3 consists of 15 residues. The CDR3 DNA reads TGCGCCAGCAGCCCTAGACAGGCTACCTCCTACGAGCAGTACTTC. Translation gives CASSPRQATSYEQYF.

This clonotype was recorded at least ten times. This chain links TRBV4-1 with TRBJ2-7; TRBD2 matches at 8 bases. The CDR3 loop spans 15 amino acids. V lost 0 bases to trimming and J lost 2 bases; unmatched junction nucleotides: 3. The V gene's germline CDR1 is MGHRA and CDR2 YSYEKL. CDR3 coding DNA: TGCGCCAGCAGCCAAGAAGAACTAGCGGCCTACGAGCAGTACTTC. Translated: CASSQEELAAYEQYF.

CDR3 residues: CASSLESTGYGNTIYF. The CDR3 DNA reads TGTGCCAGCAGCTTAGAGTCGACAGGGTACGGAAACACCATATATTTT. This sequence joins TRBV7-9 and TRBJ1-3; 7 bases match TRBD1. There are 16 residues in the CDR3. Losses at the gene ends were 1 base for V and 4 bases for J; bases not matched to a gene: 7. The germline V gene encodes CDR1 SEHNR and CDR2 FQNEAQ (reference sequence).

V and J are TRBV3-1 and TRBJ1-1, with D perhaps matching TRBD1 (5 bases). Germline CDR1 and CDR2: LGHDT and YNNKEL (reference sequence). V lost 3 bases, J lost 5 bases, and 13 bases lay in between. The CDR3 covers 14 residues. CDR3 nucleotides: TGTGCCAGCAGCCATGTTCAGGGAGGGACTGAAGCTTTCTTT. This gives the protein CASSHVQGGTEAFF.